This T cell receptor beta chain comes out of a study of cytomegalovirus exposure and HLA in healthy donors. Overall study results and limits: Later analysis demonstrated an association between a missense DCLRE1C variant and TCR beta V- and J-gene trimming. The CMV antigen specificity of three CMV-associated chains was confirmed through in vitro analysis. Apart from CMV serostatus, no immune exposure information was available.

This CDR3 comprises 14 residues. The germline CDR1 and CDR2 sequences are SEHNR and FQNEAQ (reference sequence). Trimming at V came to 4 bases and at J to 6 bases, leaving 1 base not matched to a gene. This clone was observed a handful of times. What it recognizes is unknown. Though probably carrying unrecorded immune exposures, donors were nominally healthy at sampling. The PCR ran on 60 Vbeta and 13 Jbeta primers. Sequenced by immunoSEQ multiplex PCR; TCRdb stores in-frame clones only, minus some. The sample records 150,000 to 200,000 clones, approximately 81% being singletons. The V gene is TRBV7-9, the J gene TRBJ2-2; 11 bases agree with TRBD2. Sequencing used PBMCs. The source is a man between 18 and 35 years old in good health and CMV-seronegative. CDR3 in amino acids: CASSSGLAAGELFF. The CDR3 region has the DNA TGTGCCAGCAGCTCGGGACTAGCGGCCGGGGAGCTGTTTTTT.